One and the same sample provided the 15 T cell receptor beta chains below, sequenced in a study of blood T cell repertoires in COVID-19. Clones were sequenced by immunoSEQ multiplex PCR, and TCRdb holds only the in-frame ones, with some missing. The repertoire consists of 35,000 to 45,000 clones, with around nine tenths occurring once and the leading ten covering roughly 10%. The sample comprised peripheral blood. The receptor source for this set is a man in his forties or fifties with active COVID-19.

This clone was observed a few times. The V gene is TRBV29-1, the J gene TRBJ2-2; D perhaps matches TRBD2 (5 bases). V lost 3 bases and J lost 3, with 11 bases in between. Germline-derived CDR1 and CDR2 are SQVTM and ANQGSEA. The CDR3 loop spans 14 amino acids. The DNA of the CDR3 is TGCAGCGTTGACGGGAATCGGGACACCGGGGAGCTGTTTTTT. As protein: CSVDGNRDTGELFF.

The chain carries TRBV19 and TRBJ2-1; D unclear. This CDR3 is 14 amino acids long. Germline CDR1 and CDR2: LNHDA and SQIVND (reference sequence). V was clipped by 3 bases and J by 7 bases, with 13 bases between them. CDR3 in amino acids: CASSIAGTGNEQFF. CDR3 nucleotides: TGTGCCAGTAGTATCGCTGGAACCGGGAATGAGCAGTTCTTC.

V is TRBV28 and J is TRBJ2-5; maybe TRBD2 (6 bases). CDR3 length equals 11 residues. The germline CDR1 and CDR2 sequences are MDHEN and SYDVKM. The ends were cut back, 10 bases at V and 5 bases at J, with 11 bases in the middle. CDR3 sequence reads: CATGLSETQYF. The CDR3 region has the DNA TGTGCCACCGGACTATCCGAGACCCAGTACTTC.

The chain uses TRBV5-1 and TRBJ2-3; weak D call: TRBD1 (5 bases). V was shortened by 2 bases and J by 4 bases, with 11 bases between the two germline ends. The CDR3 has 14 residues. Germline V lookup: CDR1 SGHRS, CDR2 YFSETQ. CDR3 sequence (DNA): TGCGCCAGCAGCTTCGTCCAGGGTTCAGATACGCAGTATTTT. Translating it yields CASSFVQGSDTQYF.

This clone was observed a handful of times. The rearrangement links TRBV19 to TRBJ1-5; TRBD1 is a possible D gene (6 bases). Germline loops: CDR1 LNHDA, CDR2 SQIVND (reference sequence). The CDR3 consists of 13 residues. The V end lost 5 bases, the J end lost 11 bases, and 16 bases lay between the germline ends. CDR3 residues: CASSQTGPSTQHF. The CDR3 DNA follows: TGTGCCAGTAGTCAGACAGGACCATCGACCCAGCATTTT.

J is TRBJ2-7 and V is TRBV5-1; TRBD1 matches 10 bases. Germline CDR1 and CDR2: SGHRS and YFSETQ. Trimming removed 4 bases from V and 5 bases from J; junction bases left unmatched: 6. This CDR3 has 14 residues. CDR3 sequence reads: CASSTWTGGNEQYF. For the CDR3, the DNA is TGCGCCAGCAGCACGTGGACAGGGGGTAACGAGCAGTACTTC.

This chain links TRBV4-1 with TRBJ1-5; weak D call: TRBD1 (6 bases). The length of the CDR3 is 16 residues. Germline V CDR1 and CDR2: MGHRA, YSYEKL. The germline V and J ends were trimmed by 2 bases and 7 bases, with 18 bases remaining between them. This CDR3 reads CASSQQDSGIGQPQHF. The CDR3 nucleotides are TGCGCCAGCAGCCAACAGGACAGCGGCATAGGGCAGCCCCAGCATTTT.

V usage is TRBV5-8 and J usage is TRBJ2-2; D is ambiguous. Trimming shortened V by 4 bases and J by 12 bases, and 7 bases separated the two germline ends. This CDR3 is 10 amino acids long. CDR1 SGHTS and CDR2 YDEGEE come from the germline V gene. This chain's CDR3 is CASSIFQLFF. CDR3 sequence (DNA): TGTGCCAGCAGCATCTTTCAGCTGTTTTTT.

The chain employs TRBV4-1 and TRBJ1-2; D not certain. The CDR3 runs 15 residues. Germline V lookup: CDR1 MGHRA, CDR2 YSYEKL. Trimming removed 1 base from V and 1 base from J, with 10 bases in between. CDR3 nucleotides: TGCGCCAGCAGCCAAGCGTACGGGTTTAACTATGGCTACACCTTC. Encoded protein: CASSQAYGFNYGYTF.

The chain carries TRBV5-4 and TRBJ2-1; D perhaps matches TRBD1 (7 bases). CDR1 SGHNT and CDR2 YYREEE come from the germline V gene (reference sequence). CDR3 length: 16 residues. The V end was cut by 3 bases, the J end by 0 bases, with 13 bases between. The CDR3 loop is CASSSPGGFSYNEQFF. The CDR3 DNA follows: TGTGCCAGCAGCTCGCCAGGGGGGTTCTCCTACAATGAGCAGTTCTTC.

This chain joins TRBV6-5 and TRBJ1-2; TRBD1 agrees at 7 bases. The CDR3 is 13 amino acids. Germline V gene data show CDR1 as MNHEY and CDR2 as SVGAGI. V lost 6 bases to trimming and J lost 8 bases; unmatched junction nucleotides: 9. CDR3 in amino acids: CASRPTGLYGYTF. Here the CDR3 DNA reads TGTGCCAGCAGGCCGACAGGGCTTTACGGCTACACCTTC.

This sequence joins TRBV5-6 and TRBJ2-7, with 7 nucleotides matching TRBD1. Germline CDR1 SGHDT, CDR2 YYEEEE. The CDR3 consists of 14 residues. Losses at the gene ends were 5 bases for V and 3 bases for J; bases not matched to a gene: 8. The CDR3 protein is CASSWQGEIYEQYF. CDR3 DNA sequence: TGTGCCAGCAGTTGGCAGGGGGAAATCTACGAGCAGTACTTC.

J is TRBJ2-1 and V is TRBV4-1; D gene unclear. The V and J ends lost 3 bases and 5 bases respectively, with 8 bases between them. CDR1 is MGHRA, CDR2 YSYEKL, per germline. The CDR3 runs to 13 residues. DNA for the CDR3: TGCGCCAGCAGCCATCTAGTGAACAATGAGCAGTTCTTC. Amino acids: CASSHLVNNEQFF.

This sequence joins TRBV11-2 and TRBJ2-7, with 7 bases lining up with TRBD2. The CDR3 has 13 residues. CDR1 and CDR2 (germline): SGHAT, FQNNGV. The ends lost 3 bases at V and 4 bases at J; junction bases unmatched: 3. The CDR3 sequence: CASSLGTTYEQYF. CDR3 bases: TGTGCCAGCAGCTTGGGGACTACGTACGAGCAGTACTTC.

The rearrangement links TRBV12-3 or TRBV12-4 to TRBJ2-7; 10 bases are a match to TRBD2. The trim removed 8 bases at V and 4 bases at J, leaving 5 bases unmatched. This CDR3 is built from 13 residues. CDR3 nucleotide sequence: TGTGCCAGCTGGGCTAGCGGGAGTTACGAGCAGTACTTC. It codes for CASWASGSYEQYF.